These 28 T cell receptor beta chains were sequenced from one sample in a study of control samples from healthy donors and cancer patients. TCRdb's copy holds only in-frame clones and misses some; the assay was immunoSEQ multiplex PCR. The data show about 150,000 clones, more than 85% seen once. Material for sequencing was blood. The source is a man younger than 45 in good health.

The chain has TRBV30 and TRBJ1-2; D remains ambiguous. Germline lookup yields CDR1 GTSNPN and CDR2 SVGIG (reference sequence). Between the trimmed V and J ends, which lost 3 bases and 6 bases, there was a span of 17 bases. This CDR3 is 14 amino acids long. The CDR3 sequence is CAWRRAVQRDGYTF. DNA for the CDR3: TGTGCCTGGAGACGGGCCGTACAAAGGGATGGCTACACCTTC.

V and J are TRBV5-1 and TRBJ2-2; no firm D call. The germline CDR1 and CDR2 sequences are SGHRS and YFSETQ. This CDR3 is built from 15 residues. Trimming cost V 0 bases and J 7 bases, with 13 bases left between them. CDR3 sequence: CASSLGVRRVGELFF. The CDR3 DNA reads as TGCGCCAGCAGCTTGGGCGTCAGACGGGTCGGGGAGCTGTTTTTT.

The chain couples TRBV5-1 to TRBJ2-7, with TRBD2 matching 10 bases. This CDR3 has 18 amino acids. J lost 3 bases, V lost 4 bases, and 16 bases had no gene match. CDR1 SGHRS and CDR2 YFSETQ come from the germline V gene. This chain's CDR3 is CASSGSGGAAKLNYEQYF. The CDR3 DNA follows: TGCGCCAGCAGCGGAAGCGGGGGGGCGGCTAAATTGAACTACGAGCAGTACTTC.

This chain links TRBV4-2 with TRBJ2-3; 10 bases fit TRBD2. The CDR3 loop spans 17 amino acids. Germline CDR1 reads LGHNA; CDR2 reads YNFKEQ. Unmatched junction bases numbered 5, after V lost 0 bases and J lost 2 bases. The CDR3 DNA reads as TGTGCCAGCAGCCAAGAAGGACTAGCGGTTTACACAGATACGCAGTATTTT. This codes for CASSQEGLAVYTDTQYF.

The V gene is TRBV18, the J gene TRBJ1-1; TRBD1 matches 9 bases. Germline CDR1 is KGHSH and CDR2 is LQKENI. The V gene end was trimmed by 4 bases and the J gene end by 3 bases; junction bases not matched to a gene: 9. This CDR3 has 16 amino acids. CDR3: CASSRDRERGDTEAFF. The CDR3, as DNA: TGTGCCAGCTCACGGGACAGGGAACGGGGGGACACTGAAGCTTTCTTT.

The chain links TRBV9 to TRBJ1-2, with TRBD1 identical over 7 bases. The CDR3 has 16 amino acids. V dropped 3 bases and J dropped 0; count of bases not matched to a gene: 8. Germline loops: CDR1 SGDLS, CDR2 YYNGEE. The CDR3 spells CASSDNSGQTNYGYTF. The CDR3 DNA reads TGTGCCAGCAGCGACAACTCGGGACAGACTAACTATGGCTACACCTTC. Supplemented by reference TRBV9 and TRBJ1-2, the full variable domain reads DSGVTQTPKHLITATGQRVTLRCSPRSGDLSVYWYQQSLDQGLQFLIQYYNGEERAKGNILERFSAQQFPDLHSELNLSSLELGDSALYFCASSDNSGQTNYGYTFGSGTRLTVV.

The genes are TRBV27 and TRBJ1-4; 9 nucleotides line up with TRBD1. Germline CDR1 MNHEY, CDR2 SMNVEV (reference sequence). Germline trimming cut 4 bases from V and 8 bases from J; bases unmatched to any gene: 8. The CDR3 sequence is 15 residues long. CDR3 coding DNA: TGTGCCAGCAGTTATACAGGGGGCGCGGGGGAAAAACTGTTTTTT. This codes for CASSYTGGAGEKLFF. Complete variable domain (other parts from reference TRBV27 and TRBJ1-4): EAQVTQNPRYLITVTGKKLTVTCSQNMNHEYMSWYRQDPGLGLRQIYYSMNVEVTDKGDVPEGYKVSRKEKRNFPLILESPSPNQTSLYFCASSYTGGAGEKLFFGSGTQLSVL.

This clone came up a few times. J is TRBJ1-2 and V is TRBV28; TRBD1 agrees at 7 bases. CDR1 is MDHEN and CDR2 is SYDVKM in the germline V gene. After removal of 1 base from V and 3 bases from J, the junction contained 8 bases not matched to a gene. There are 16 residues in the CDR3. The CDR3: CASSLLGGAGDYGYTF. Here the CDR3 DNA reads TGTGCCAGCAGTTTATTAGGGGGCGCTGGGGACTATGGCTACACCTTC.

The chain joins TRBV5-6 to TRBJ2-5; unclear D gene. V lost 0 bases, J lost 5 bases, and 8 bases lay in between. Germline loops: CDR1 SGHDT, CDR2 YYEEEE. This CDR3 region has 13 residues. As DNA, the CDR3 is TGTGCCAGCAGCTTGGACATCAGGGAGACCCAGTACTTC. Protein: CASSLDIRETQYF.

The rearrangement joins TRBV4-1 to TRBJ2-7; possible D gene TRBD2, 5 bases. Germline V CDR1 and CDR2: MGHRA, YSYEKL. V gave up 1 base and J gave up 7 bases, with 14 bases separating them. There are 14 residues in the CDR3. The CDR3 nucleotides are TGCGCCAGCAGCCAAGGTTCTGGACTGAGTGAGCAGTACTTC. Its protein is CASSQGSGLSEQYF.

The J gene is TRBJ1-1, the V gene TRBV12-5, with a tentative D call TRBD1 (6 bases). From germline, CDR1 is LGHNT and CDR2 FRNRAP. V lost 6 bases and J 0 bases, leaving 11 bases between the germline ends. This CDR3 contains 14 residues. The CDR3 nucleotides read TGTGCTAGTGGCTCCCGGACAGTGAACACTGAAGCTTTCTTT. This sequence encodes CASGSRTVNTEAFF.

This clone was picked up one time. The V gene is TRBV11-2, the J gene TRBJ1-2; D is unresolved. CDR1 is SGHAT, CDR2 FQNNGV, per germline. This CDR3 comprises 12 residues. V gave up 2 bases and J gave up 5 bases, with 6 bases separating them. CDR3 sequence reads: CASSLSVYGYTF. CDR3 sequence (DNA): TGTGCCAGCAGCTTATCCGTTTATGGCTACACCTTC.

J is TRBJ2-7 and V is TRBV30; maybe TRBD2 (7 bases). Germline-derived CDR1 and CDR2 are GTSNPN and SVGIG (reference sequence). The germline V and J ends were trimmed by 0 bases and 3 bases, with 15 bases remaining between them. The CDR3 is made up of 15 amino acids. CDR3 DNA sequence: TGTGCCTGGAGTGTAGAGGGGGGGATAATCTACGAGCAGTACTTC. Its protein product is CAWSVEGGIIYEQYF.

The genes are TRBV5-6 and TRBJ2-7, with 9 nucleotides matching TRBD1. Per germline, CDR1 SGHDT and CDR2 YYEEEE. This CDR3 has 15 residues. After removal of 1 base from V and 3 bases from J, the junction contained 5 bases not matched to a gene. As DNA, the CDR3 is TGTGCCAGCAGCTTGAGGACAGGGGTCTTCTACGAGCAGTACTTC. Translated: CASSLRTGVFYEQYF.

This clone was seen only once. The gene calls are TRBV7-3 and TRBJ1-3; possible D gene TRBD1, 6 bases. CDR3 length: 16 amino acids. The V gene's germline CDR1 is SGHTA and CDR2 FQGTGA. V dropped 0 bases and J dropped 6 bases, with 15 bases sitting between them. CDR3 sequence reads: CASSLTGSGEENTIYF. The CDR3 region has the DNA TGTGCCAGCAGCTTAACCGGTTCAGGGGAAGAAAACACCATATATTTT.

This sequence joins TRBV27 and TRBJ2-1, with 10 bases fitting TRBD2. J gave up 4 bases and V 4 bases, and 7 bases lay outside the gene matches. The CDR3 contains 16 residues. Germline V gene lookup returns CDR1 MNHEY and CDR2 SMNVEV (reference sequence). The CDR3 spells CASSSRTSGAYNEQFF. The CDR3 nucleotides read TGTGCCAGCAGTTCTAGGACTAGCGGTGCATACAATGAGCAGTTCTTC.

The chain employs TRBV9 and TRBJ2-7, with D perhaps matching TRBD2 (5 bases). This CDR3 comprises 13 residues. Looked up from germline, CDR1 is SGDLS and CDR2 is YYNGEE. Trimming pared 4 bases from V and 4 bases from J, leaving 12 bases between. CDR3 nucleotide sequence: TGTGCCAGCAGCCCAGGCGAGGGTTACGAGCAGTACTTC. Translation gives CASSPGEGYEQYF.

The chain couples TRBV6-1 to TRBJ1-3, with D uncertain. This CDR3 is built from 14 residues. Germline V lookup: CDR1 MNHNS, CDR2 SASEGT. Trimming stripped 1 base from V and 8 bases from J, with 12 bases between. CDR3 loop: CASSEVSRGDTIYF. The CDR3 bases are TGTGCCAGCAGTGAAGTCTCGCGGGGTGACACCATATATTTT.

The V and J genes are TRBV28 and TRBJ1-1, with no clear D. The CDR3 length is 13 residues. Germline CDR1 MDHEN, CDR2 SYDVKM. With 8 bases removed from V and 7 bases from J, the gap between germline ends came to 17 bases. The CDR3 protein is CASSWNRAIEAFF. The CDR3 DNA sequence: TGTGCCAGCTCTTGGAACCGGGCCATTGAAGCTTTCTTT.

The rearrangement joins TRBV7-3 to TRBJ2-7, with D uncertain. CDR3 length: 13 residues. Germline V gives CDR1 SGHTA, CDR2 FQGTGA. Trimming stripped 4 bases from V and 3 bases from J, with 10 bases between. In DNA, the CDR3 is TGTGCCAGCAGCTCCGCTATGGGCTACGAGCAGTACTTC. Encoded protein: CASSSAMGYEQYF.

V and J are TRBV27 and TRBJ2-7; unclear D gene. The V and J ends lost 3 bases and 7 bases respectively, with 4 bases between them. The CDR3 consists of 10 residues. CDR1 and CDR2 (germline): MNHEY, SMNVEV (reference sequence). The CDR3 DNA follows: TGTGCCAGCAGTTTTAGGGAGCAGTACTTC. Translation gives CASSFREQYF.

The CDR3 DNA is TGTGCCAGCAGTAGGGAAGGGGGGCGCTTAAGTGGCTACACCTTC. This translates into CASSREGGRLSGYTF. The rearrangement uses TRBV2 and TRBJ1-2, with TRBD1 as a possible D gene (6 bases). The V gene lost 5 bases and the J gene lost 7 bases, with 20 bases spanning the gap. The CDR3 has 15 residues. The germline V gene encodes CDR1 SNHLY and CDR2 FYNNEI. Looking up the rest from reference TRBV2 and TRBJ1-2 gives the full variable domain: EPEVTQTPSHQVTQMGQEVILRCVPISNHLYFYWYRQILGQKVEFLVSFYNNEISEKSEIFDDQFSVERPDGSNFTLKIRSTKLEDSAMYFCASSREGGRLSGYTFGSGTRLTVV.

This clone was seen only once. The chain has TRBV6-1 and TRBJ1-5; D remains unclear. Trimming stripped 3 bases from V and 4 bases from J, with 7 bases between. The CDR3 has 13 amino acids. The V gene's germline CDR1 is MNHNS and CDR2 SASEGT. The CDR3 reads CASSEMGNQPQHF. Here the CDR3 DNA reads TGTGCCAGCAGTGAGATGGGAAATCAGCCCCAGCATTTT.

This sequence joins TRBV29-1 and TRBJ1-2; tentative D call: TRBD1 (5 bases). Trimming took 6 bases from V and 7 from J, leaving 18 bases between them. The length of the CDR3 is 13 residues. Germline CDR1 SQVTM, CDR2 ANQGSEA. CDR3 loop: CSVYGAGMGGYTF. The CDR3 DNA is TGCAGCGTATATGGGGCAGGGATGGGTGGCTACACCTTC.

The chain has TRBV5-4 and TRBJ1-1; D call uncertain. The ends were cut back, 2 bases at V and 3 bases at J, with 14 bases in the middle. Looked up from germline, CDR1 is SGHNT and CDR2 is YYREEE (reference sequence). This CDR3 has 15 amino acids. The CDR3 loop is CASSFLGPSDTEAFF. The CDR3 nucleotides read TGTGCCAGCAGCTTTCTCGGCCCCTCGGACACTGAAGCTTTCTTT.

The J gene is TRBJ1-1, the V gene TRBV6-5; TRBD1 matches 8 bases. J gave up 7 bases and V 5 bases, and 9 bases lay outside the gene matches. In germline, CDR1 is MNHEY, CDR2 SVGAGI. This CDR3 is built from 14 residues. The CDR3 bases are TGTGCCAGCAGTCGCGGGACAGGTCCCCTTGAAGCTTTCTTT. Amino acids: CASSRGTGPLEAFF.

This rearrangement joins TRBV9 to TRBJ1-3; TRBD1 matches 7 bases. Germline V CDR1 and CDR2: SGDLS, YYNGEE. This CDR3 is built from 14 residues. Trimming took 3 bases from V and 2 from J; bases not matched to a gene: 2. The CDR3 reads CASSGQGPGNTIYF. The CDR3 coding sequence is TGTGCCAGCAGCGGACAGGGACCTGGAAACACCATATATTTT. Supplemented by reference TRBV9 and TRBJ1-3, the full variable domain reads DSGVTQTPKHLITATGQRVTLRCSPRSGDLSVYWYQQSLDQGLQFLIQYYNGEERAKGNILERFSAQQFPDLHSELNLSSLELGDSALYFCASSGQGPGNTIYFGEGSWLTVV.

This CDR3 reads CATGKRAGVNTEAFF. CDR3 in DNA: TGTGCCACGGGGAAACGGGCGGGAGTGAACACTGAAGCTTTCTTT. The chain is built from TRBV27 and TRBJ1-1; no firm D call. The CDR3 sequence is 15 residues long. V dropped 10 bases and J dropped 0 bases, with 18 bases sitting between them. Germline V lookup: CDR1 MNHEY, CDR2 SMNVEV (reference sequence).